The next 29 T cell receptor beta chains were all read from a single sample in a study of Tregs in tolerant kidney transplant recipients. Repertoires were generated with immunoSEQ multiplex PCR, while TCRdb's copy carries only in-frame clones and drops some. The table shows about 19,000 clones, with about three fifths occurring only once. Which antigens these TCRs recognize remains unknown. The specimen was Tregs from blood cultured with allogeneic cells. The receptors here all came from a human donor in good health.

The V gene is TRBV18, the J gene TRBJ2-3; weak D call: TRBD2 (6 bases). V was pared by 1 base and J by 2 bases, with 16 bases between. Germline V CDR1 and CDR2: KGHSH, LQKENI. This CDR3 region has 17 residues. The CDR3 region is CASSPQGLPVDTDTQYF. CDR3 coding DNA: TGTGCCAGCTCACCACAGGGACTCCCTGTAGACACAGATACGCAGTATTTT.

As to this clone: A read error may be the cause here, since a much bigger clone is one base away. J is TRBJ2-5 and V is TRBV10-3, with a tentative D call TRBD2 (6 bases). The CDR3 totals 13 residues. The germline CDR1 and CDR2 sequences are ENHRY and SYGVKD. Trimming left V 8 bases short and J 1 base short, with 11 bases between. The CDR3 is CAIGRGLQETQYF. CDR3 coding DNA: TGTGCCATCGGGCGGGGACTCCAAGAGACCCAGTACTTC.

V and J are TRBV10-2 and TRBJ1-5; weak D call: TRBD1 (6 bases). V lost 10 bases to trimming and J lost 5 bases, with 9 bases between them. The CDR3 extends over 11 amino acids. Germline V CDR1 and CDR2: WSHSY, SAAADI. CDR3 sequence (DNA): TGCGCCACAGGGGTTGATCAGCCCCAGCATTTT. Amino acids: CATGVDQPQHF.

There are a few counts of this clone. J is TRBJ2-7 and V is TRBV18; 8 nucleotides line up with TRBD1. V shed 2 bases and J 5 bases; nucleotides not matched to a gene: 8. The CDR3 consists of 15 residues. Germline assignment: CDR1 KGHSH and CDR2 LQKENI. The CDR3 loop reads CASSPRAGGDHEQYF. CDR3 bases: TGTGCCAGCTCACCAAGGGCAGGGGGCGACCACGAGCAGTACTTC.

This clone was detected a few times. This chain uses TRBV19 with TRBJ2-3; 11 bases align to TRBD2. V shed 3 bases, J shed 2 bases, and the junction held 10 bases outside the gene matches. The CDR3 loop spans 18 amino acids. CDR1 LNHDA and CDR2 SQIVND come from the germline V gene (reference sequence). CDR3 DNA: TGTGCCAGTAGTATGGCTAGCGGGGGGATTTGGGCCACAGATACGCAGTATTTT. Translating it yields CASSMASGGIWATDTQYF. Full variable domain (outside the CDR3, taken from reference TRBV19 and TRBJ2-3): DGGITQSPKYLFRKEGQNVTLSCEQNLNHDAMYWYRQDPGQGLRLIYYSQIVNDFQKGDIAEGYSVSREKKESFPLTVTSAQKNPTAFYLCASSMASGGIWATDTQYFGPGTRLTVL.

This clone was found a few times. The rearrangement joins TRBV11-1 to TRBJ1-1, with 7 bases fitting TRBD1. Trimming cost V 5 bases and J 0 bases; bases outside gene matches: 6. The CDR3 totals 15 residues. Germline CDR1 is SGHAT and CDR2 is FQDESV (reference sequence). DNA for the CDR3: TGTGCCAGCAGCGTGCAGGGGGTGGTGAACACTGAAGCTTTCTTT. Its protein product is CASSVQGVVNTEAFF.

As DNA, the CDR3 is TGTGCCAGCAGCTTGGATGGGGGCGGGGTAGCCAAAAACATTCAGTACTTC. This translates into CASSLDGGGVAKNIQYF. V gene TRBV5-4 combines with J gene TRBJ2-4; D assignment may be TRBD1 or TRBD2 (6 bases each). From germline, CDR1 is SGHNT and CDR2 YYREEE (reference sequence). Trimming pared 0 bases from V and 0 bases from J, leaving 13 bases between. The CDR3 sequence is 17 residues long.

This chain uses TRBV7-9 with TRBJ1-3; 10 bases map to TRBD1. Germline V gene data show CDR1 as SEHNR and CDR2 as FQNEAQ (reference sequence). Trimming took 4 bases from V and 4 from J; bases not matched to a gene: 7. The CDR3 covers 16 residues. In nucleotides, the CDR3 is TGTGCCAGCAGCTACCCAGGGACAGGGGCGGGAAACACCATATATTTT. Translating it yields CASSYPGTGAGNTIYF.

V is TRBV6-5 and J is TRBJ1-6; D not certain. This CDR3 spans 15 amino acids. The V end lost 5 bases, the J end lost 2 bases, and 10 bases lay between the germline ends. CDR1 is MNHEY and CDR2 is SVGAGI in the germline V gene. This chain's CDR3 is CASSPQEAYNSPLHF. Written as DNA, the CDR3 is TGTGCCAGCAGTCCTCAGGAGGCCTATAATTCACCCCTCCACTTT.

The genes are TRBV28 and TRBJ1-2; D is unclear. Germline V gene lookup returns CDR1 MDHEN and CDR2 SYDVKM. The CDR3 runs to 14 residues. V dropped 1 base and J dropped 5 bases, with 11 bases sitting between them. CDR3 sequence reads: CASSLYPGLYGYTF. CDR3 DNA sequence: TGTGCCAGCAGTTTATATCCCGGATTGTATGGCTACACCTTC.

This rearrangement joins TRBV7-2 to TRBJ2-2; D might be TRBD2 (6 bases). V was shortened by 7 bases and J by 4 bases, with 19 bases between the two germline ends. Germline values: CDR1 SGHTA, CDR2 FQGNSA. This CDR3 is 16 amino acids long. CDR3 in DNA: TGTGCCAGCAACCCTTGGGGAGGAAAGGGCACCGGGGAGCTGTTTTTT. It codes for CASNPWGGKGTGELFF.

This rearrangement joins TRBV27 to TRBJ1-2; D is unclear. V gave up 2 bases and J gave up 2 bases, with 6 bases separating them. The CDR3 extends over 13 amino acids. Germline CDR1 is MNHEY and CDR2 is SMNVEV (reference sequence). The DNA of the CDR3 is TGTGCCAGCAGTTTACGGGAGAACTATGGCTACACCTTC. Its translation: CASSLRENYGYTF.

This chain joins TRBV10-1 and TRBJ2-5; the D gene could be TRBD1 or TRBD2 (5 bases each). The CDR3 is 13 residues long. Germline lookup yields CDR1 WNHNN and CDR2 SYGVQD (reference sequence). V gave up 3 bases and J gave up 5 bases, with 10 bases separating them. The DNA for the CDR3 is TGCGCCAGCAGTGATGGGGGTAGGGAGACCCAGTACTTC. Amino acid sequence: CASSDGGRETQYF.

This CDR3 reads CASSVRANYGYTF. In nucleotides, the CDR3 is TGTGCCAGCAGTGTCAGAGCTAACTATGGCTACACCTTC. The chain links TRBV6-1 to TRBJ1-2, with D hard to call. V gave up 4 bases and J gave up 0 bases, with 6 bases separating them. The length of the CDR3 is 13 residues. Germline assignment: CDR1 MNHNS and CDR2 SASEGT.

In DNA form, the CDR3 reads TGCGCCAGCAGCTTGGTGCAGGGAAGGGGAGAGACCCAGTACTTC. Residues: CASSLVQGRGETQYF. The chain is built from TRBV5-1 and TRBJ2-5, with a tentative D call TRBD1 (5 bases). This CDR3 contains 15 residues. In germline, CDR1 is SGHRS, CDR2 YFSETQ. Trimming cost V 0 bases and J 4 bases, with 13 bases left between them.

The CDR3 spells CASSDYRGLRQPQHF. The CDR3 DNA is TGTGCCAGCAGTGATTACAGGGGGCTAAGACAGCCCCAGCATTTT. The V and J genes are TRBV6-1 and TRBJ1-5; 9 bases are a match to TRBD1. With 3 bases clipped from V and 7 bases from J, the junction kept 7 bases outside the gene matches. The CDR3 totals 15 residues. Germline lookup yields CDR1 MNHNS and CDR2 SASEGT.

The chain is built from TRBV5-1 and TRBJ1-1; D unresolved. The germline V gene encodes CDR1 SGHRS and CDR2 YFSETQ. V gave up 4 bases and J gave up 0 bases, with 10 bases separating them. There are 14 residues in the CDR3. This chain's CDR3 is CASSTGILNTEAFF. The CDR3 DNA reads as TGCGCCAGCAGCACCGGGATCTTGAACACTGAAGCTTTCTTT.

The CDR3 sequence: CASSGTSGGRTDTQYF. DNA for the CDR3: TGTGCCAGCAGCGGGACTAGCGGGGGACGCACAGATACGCAGTATTTT. This chain links TRBV7-2 with TRBJ2-3; 14 bases align to TRBD2. Germline loops: CDR1 SGHTA, CDR2 FQGNSA. This CDR3 has 16 amino acids. Trimming cost V 5 bases and J 1 base; bases outside gene matches: 2.

The chain uses TRBV5-1 and TRBJ2-5, with TRBD2 identical over 12 bases. Near its end, the DNA agrees better with TRBJ2-7, so the J call may be wrong. This CDR3 contains 14 residues. Germline loops: CDR1 SGHRS, CDR2 YFSETQ. This chain's CDR3 is CASSWTSGAYEQYF. The CDR3 region has the DNA TGCGCCAGCAGCTGGACTAGCGGGGCCTACGAGCAGTACTTC.

The chain employs TRBV27 and TRBJ1-4; tentatively, D is TRBD1 (6 bases). Trimming left V 4 bases short and J 10 bases short, with 16 bases between. Germline V gene lookup returns CDR1 MNHEY and CDR2 SMNVEV (reference sequence). This CDR3 has 14 residues. This chain's CDR3 is CASSSWDTPGKLFF. CDR3 DNA: TGTGCCAGCAGTTCTTGGGACACGCCGGGAAAACTGTTTTTT.

The rearrangement joins TRBV6-4 to TRBJ1-2; TRBD1 aligns across 12 bases. Trimming at V came to 7 bases and at J to 3 bases, leaving 9 bases not matched to a gene. CDR1 is MRHNA, CDR2 SNTAGT, per germline. This CDR3 has 16 amino acids. The CDR3 DNA sequence: TGTGCCAGCAAGGGACAGGGGGCGGTTCGGGACTATGGCTACACCTTC. It encodes CASKGQGAVRDYGYTF.

The chain recombines TRBV21-1 with TRBJ2-7; the table's D call of TRBD2 was not tested on the DNA. TRBV21-1 is annotated as a pseudogene. There are 18 residues in the CDR3. The CDR3 here is CASSKARCRRRQDYEQYF. CDR3 nucleotide sequence: TGTGCCAGCAGCAAAGCGCGATGTAGAAGGAGGCAGGATTACGAGCAGTACTTC.

This sequence joins TRBV18 and TRBJ1-3, with 8 bases identical to TRBD1. V dropped 2 bases and J dropped 2; count of bases not matched to a gene: 2. Germline V gene sequence: CDR1 KGHSH, CDR2 LQKENI. The CDR3 length is 15 residues. DNA of the CDR3: TGTGCCAGCTCACCAAACAGGGGGGCTGGAAACACCATATATTTT. Translated, it gives CASSPNRGAGNTIYF.

The V gene is TRBV5-4, the J gene TRBJ2-7; D remains ambiguous. This CDR3 has 14 amino acids. V was trimmed by 0 bases and J by 3 bases, leaving 10 bases between them. Germline CDR1 and CDR2: SGHNT and YYREEE (reference sequence). In nucleotides, the CDR3 is TGTGCCAGCAGCTTGGCCGTGGGCGGCTACGAGCAGTACTTC. Protein product: CASSLAVGGYEQYF.

This rearrangement joins TRBV19 to TRBJ1-2; D might be TRBD1 (5 bases). Germline loops: CDR1 LNHDA, CDR2 SQIVND (reference sequence). V was trimmed by 11 bases and J by 7 bases, leaving 23 bases between them. The CDR3 has 14 amino acids. The chain's CDR3 is CASKALQAPTGYTF. The CDR3 nucleotides are TGTGCCTCAAAGGCACTACAGGCACCCACTGGCTACACCTTC.

The chain recombines TRBV19 with TRBJ1-2, with D hard to call. Looked up from germline, CDR1 is LNHDA and CDR2 is SQIVND (reference sequence). Between the trimmed V and J ends, which lost 0 bases and 4 bases, there was a span of 12 bases. This CDR3 has 15 amino acids. The CDR3 here is CASSIDLKALYGYTF. CDR3 nucleotides: TGTGCCAGTAGTATAGATCTTAAAGCCCTCTATGGCTACACCTTC.

The chain employs TRBV5-1 and TRBJ2-2; D is unresolved. V lost 3 bases and J 2 bases, leaving 8 bases between the germline ends. From germline, CDR1 is SGHRS and CDR2 YFSETQ. The CDR3 sequence is 14 residues long. CDR3: CASSSKVNTGELFF. The CDR3 DNA reads TGCGCCAGCAGCTCCAAGGTTAACACCGGGGAGCTGTTTTTT. The full variable domain, with the rest looked up from reference TRBV5-1 and TRBJ2-2, is KAGVTQTPRYLIKTRGQQVTLSCSPISGHRSVSWYQQTPGQGLQFLFEYFSETQRNKGNFPGRFSGRQFSNSRSEMNVSTLELGDSALYLCASSSKVNTGELFFGEGSRLTVL.

V is TRBV5-4 and J is TRBJ2-7, with TRBD2 identical over 11 bases. The CDR3 has 15 amino acids. Trimming took 6 bases from V and 2 from J; bases not matched to a gene: 7. The V gene's germline CDR1 is SGHNT and CDR2 YYREEE (reference sequence). The CDR3 DNA reads TGTGCCAGCACCCATAGCGGGGGGGATCCCTACGAGCAGTACTTC. Translated: CASTHSGGDPYEQYF.

The chain carries TRBV4-2 and TRBJ2-3; 13 bases line up with TRBD2. Trimming cost V 5 bases and J 4 bases; bases outside gene matches: 3. The CDR3 is 15 residues long. Germline lookup yields CDR1 LGHNA and CDR2 YNFKEQ. As DNA, the CDR3 is TGTGCCAGCAGCTCGACTAGCGGGGGGCCAGATACGCAGTATTTT. Translation: CASSSTSGGPDTQYF.